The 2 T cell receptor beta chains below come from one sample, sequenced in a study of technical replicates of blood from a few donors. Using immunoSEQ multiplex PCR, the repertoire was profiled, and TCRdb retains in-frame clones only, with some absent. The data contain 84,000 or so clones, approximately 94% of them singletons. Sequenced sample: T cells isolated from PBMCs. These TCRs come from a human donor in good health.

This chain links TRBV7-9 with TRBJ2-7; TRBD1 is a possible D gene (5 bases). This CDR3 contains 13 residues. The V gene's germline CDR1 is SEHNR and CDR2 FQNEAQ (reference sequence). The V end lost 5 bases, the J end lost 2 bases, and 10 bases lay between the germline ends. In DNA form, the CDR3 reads TGTGCCAGCAGCCGGACAAGCACCTACGAGCAGTACTTC. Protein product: CASSRTSTYEQYF.

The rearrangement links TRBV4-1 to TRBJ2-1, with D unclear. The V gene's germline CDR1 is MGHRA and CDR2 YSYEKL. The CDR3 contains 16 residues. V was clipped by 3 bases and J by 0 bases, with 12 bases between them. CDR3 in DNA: TGCGCCAGCAGCCACCCAAGACTGGGCTCCTACAATGAGCAGTTCTTC. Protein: CASSHPRLGSYNEQFF.